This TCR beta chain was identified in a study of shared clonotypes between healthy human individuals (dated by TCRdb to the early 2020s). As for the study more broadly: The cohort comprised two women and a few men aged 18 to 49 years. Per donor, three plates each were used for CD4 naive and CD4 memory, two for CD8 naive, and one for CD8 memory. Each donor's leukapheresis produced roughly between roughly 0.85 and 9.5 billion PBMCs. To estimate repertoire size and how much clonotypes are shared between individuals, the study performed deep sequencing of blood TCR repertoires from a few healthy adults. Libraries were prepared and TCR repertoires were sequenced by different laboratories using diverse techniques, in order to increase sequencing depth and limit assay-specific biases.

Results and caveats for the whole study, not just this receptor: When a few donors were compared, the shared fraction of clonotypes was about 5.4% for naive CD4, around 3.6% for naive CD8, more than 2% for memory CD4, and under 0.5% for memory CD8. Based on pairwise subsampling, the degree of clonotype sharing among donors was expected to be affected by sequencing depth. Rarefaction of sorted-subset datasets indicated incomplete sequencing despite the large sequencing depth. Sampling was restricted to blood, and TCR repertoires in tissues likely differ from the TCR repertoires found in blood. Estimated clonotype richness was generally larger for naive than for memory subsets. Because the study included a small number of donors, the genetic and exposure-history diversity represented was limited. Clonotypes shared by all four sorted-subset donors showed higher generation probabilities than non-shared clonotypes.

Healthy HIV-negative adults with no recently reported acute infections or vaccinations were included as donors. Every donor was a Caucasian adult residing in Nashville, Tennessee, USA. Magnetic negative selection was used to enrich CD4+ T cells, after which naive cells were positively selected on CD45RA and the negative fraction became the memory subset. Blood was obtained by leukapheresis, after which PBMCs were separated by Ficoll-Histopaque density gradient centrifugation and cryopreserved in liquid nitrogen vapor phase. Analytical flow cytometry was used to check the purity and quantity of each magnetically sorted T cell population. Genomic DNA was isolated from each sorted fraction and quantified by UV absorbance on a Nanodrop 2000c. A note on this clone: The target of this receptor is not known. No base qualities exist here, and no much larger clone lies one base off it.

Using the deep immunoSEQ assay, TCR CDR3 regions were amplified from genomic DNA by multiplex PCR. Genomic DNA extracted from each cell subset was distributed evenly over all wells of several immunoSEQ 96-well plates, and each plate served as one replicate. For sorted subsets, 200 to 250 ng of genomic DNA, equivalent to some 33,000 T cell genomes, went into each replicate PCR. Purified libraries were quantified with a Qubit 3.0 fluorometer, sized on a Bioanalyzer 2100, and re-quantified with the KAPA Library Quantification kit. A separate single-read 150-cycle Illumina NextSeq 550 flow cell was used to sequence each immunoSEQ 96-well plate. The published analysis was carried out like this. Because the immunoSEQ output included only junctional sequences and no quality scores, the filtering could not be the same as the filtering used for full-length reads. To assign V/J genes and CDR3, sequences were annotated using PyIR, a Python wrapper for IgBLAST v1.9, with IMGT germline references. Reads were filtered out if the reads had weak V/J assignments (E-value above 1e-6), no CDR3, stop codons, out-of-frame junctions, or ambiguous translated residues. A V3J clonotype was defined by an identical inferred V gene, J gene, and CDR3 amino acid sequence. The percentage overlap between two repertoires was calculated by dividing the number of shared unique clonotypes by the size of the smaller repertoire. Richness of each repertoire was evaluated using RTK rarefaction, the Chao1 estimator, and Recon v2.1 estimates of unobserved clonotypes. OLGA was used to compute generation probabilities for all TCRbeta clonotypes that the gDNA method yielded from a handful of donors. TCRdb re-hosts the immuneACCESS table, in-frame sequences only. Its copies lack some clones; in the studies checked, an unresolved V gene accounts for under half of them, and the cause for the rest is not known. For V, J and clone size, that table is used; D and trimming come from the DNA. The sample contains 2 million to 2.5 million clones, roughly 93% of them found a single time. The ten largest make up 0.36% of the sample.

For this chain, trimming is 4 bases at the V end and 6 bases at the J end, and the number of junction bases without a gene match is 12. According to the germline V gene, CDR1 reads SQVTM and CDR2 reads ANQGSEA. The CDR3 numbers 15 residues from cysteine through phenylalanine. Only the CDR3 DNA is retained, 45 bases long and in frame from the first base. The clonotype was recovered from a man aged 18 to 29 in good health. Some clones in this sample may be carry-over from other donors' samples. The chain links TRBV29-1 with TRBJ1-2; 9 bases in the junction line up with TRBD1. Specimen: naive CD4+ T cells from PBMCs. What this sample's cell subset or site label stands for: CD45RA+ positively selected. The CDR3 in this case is CSVVTPRDRDDGYTF. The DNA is TGCAGCGTTGTAACACCCCGGGACAGGGATGATGGCTACACCTTC.